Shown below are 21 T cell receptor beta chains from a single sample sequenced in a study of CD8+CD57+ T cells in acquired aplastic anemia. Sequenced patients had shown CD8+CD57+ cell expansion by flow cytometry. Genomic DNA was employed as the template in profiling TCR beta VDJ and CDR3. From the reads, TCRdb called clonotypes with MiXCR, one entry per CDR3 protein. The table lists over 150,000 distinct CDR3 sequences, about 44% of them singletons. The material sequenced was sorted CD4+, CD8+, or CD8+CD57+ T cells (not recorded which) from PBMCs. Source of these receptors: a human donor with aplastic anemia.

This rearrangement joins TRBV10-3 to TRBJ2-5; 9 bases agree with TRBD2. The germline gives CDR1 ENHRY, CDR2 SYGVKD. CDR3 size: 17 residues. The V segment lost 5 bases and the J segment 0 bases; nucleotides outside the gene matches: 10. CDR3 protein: CAISTNRLAEYQETQYF. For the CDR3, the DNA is TGTGCCATCAGTACTAACCGACTAGCGGAGTACCAAGAGACCCAGTACTTC.

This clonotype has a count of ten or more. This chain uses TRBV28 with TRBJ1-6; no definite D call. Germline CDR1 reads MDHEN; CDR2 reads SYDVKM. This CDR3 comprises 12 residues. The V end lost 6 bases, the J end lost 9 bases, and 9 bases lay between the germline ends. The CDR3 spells CASSTTFSPLHF. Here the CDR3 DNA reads TGTGCCAGCAGCACTACATTTTCACCCCTCCACTTT.

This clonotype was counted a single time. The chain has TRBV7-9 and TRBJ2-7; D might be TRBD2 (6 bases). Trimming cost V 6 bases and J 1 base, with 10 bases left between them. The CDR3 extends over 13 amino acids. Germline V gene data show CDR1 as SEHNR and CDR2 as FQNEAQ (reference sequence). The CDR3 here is CASSSGTSYEQYF. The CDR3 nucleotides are TGTGCCAGCAGTTCAGGGACTTCCTACGAGCAGTACTTC.

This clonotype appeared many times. The CDR3 region has the DNA TGTGCCAGCAGCATCGGGACTAGCGTCTACAATGAGCAGTTCTTC. Translating it yields CASSIGTSVYNEQFF. This chain uses TRBV7-3 with TRBJ2-1; 10 bases agree with TRBD2. The trim removed 5 bases at V and 3 bases at J, leaving 4 bases unmatched. The CDR3 is 15 amino acids. The germline gives CDR1 SGHTA, CDR2 FQGTGA.

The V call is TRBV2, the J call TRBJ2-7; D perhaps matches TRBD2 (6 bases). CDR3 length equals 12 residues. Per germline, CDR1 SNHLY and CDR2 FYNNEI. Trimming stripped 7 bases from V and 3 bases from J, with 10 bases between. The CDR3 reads CASMVSGYEQYF. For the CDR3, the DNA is TGTGCCAGCATGGTTAGCGGCTACGAGCAGTACTTC.

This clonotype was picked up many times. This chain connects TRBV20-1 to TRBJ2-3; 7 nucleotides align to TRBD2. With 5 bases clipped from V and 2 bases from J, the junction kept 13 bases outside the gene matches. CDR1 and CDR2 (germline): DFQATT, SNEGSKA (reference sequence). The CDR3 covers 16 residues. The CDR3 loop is CSALSRAGSPTDTQYF. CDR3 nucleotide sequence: TGCAGTGCTCTCTCACGAGCGGGGTCACCCACAGATACGCAGTATTTT.

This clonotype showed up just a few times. The CDR3 nucleotides are TGTGCCAGCAGCTTGGGGGAAACCTACGAGCAGTACTTC. Amino acids: CASSLGETYEQYF. The chain links TRBV7-6 to TRBJ2-7; perhaps D is TRBD1 or TRBD2 (5 bases each). Per the germline V gene, CDR1 is SGHVS and CDR2 is FNYEAQ. Between the trimmed V and J ends, which lost 3 bases and 2 bases, there was a span of 8 bases. The CDR3 contains 13 residues.

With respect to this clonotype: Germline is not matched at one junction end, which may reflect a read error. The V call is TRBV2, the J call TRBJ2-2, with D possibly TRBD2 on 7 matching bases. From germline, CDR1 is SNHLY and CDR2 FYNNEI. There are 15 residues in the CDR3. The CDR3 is CATTGGLGGTGELFF. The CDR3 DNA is TGCGCCACTACGGGGGGTTTAGGGGGCACCGGGGAGCTGTTTTTT.

The CDR3 spells CASSQGVNQPQHF. DNA for the CDR3: TGTGCCAGCTCACAGGGGGTTAATCAGCCCCAGCATTTT. The chain employs TRBV18 and TRBJ1-5; D perhaps matches TRBD1 (6 bases). Germline lookup yields CDR1 KGHSH and CDR2 LQKENI. Trimming took 4 bases from V and 4 from J, leaving 8 bases between them. This CDR3 has 13 residues.

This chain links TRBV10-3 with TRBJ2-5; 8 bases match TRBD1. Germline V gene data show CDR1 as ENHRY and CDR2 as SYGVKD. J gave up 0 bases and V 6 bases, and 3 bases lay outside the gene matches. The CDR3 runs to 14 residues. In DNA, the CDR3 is TGTGCCATCAGCGGGACAGGATACCAAGAGACCCAGTACTTC. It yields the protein CAISGTGYQETQYF.

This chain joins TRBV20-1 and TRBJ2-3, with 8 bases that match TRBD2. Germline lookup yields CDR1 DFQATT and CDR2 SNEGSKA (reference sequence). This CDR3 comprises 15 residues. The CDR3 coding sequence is TGCAGCGAAATCACGGGGGGGGAAAGCACAGATACGCAGTATTTT. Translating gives CSEITGGESTDTQYF.

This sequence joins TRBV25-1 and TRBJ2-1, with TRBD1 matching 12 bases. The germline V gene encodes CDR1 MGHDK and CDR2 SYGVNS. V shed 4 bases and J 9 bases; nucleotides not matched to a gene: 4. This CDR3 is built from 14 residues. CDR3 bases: TGTGCCAGCAGTGGGGGGACAGGGGGCAGTGAGCAGTTCTTC. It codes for CASSGGTGGSEQFF.

The CDR3 sequence is CASGQGGAGTEAFF. CDR3 nucleotides: TGTGCCAGCGGCCAGGGGGGGGCAGGAACTGAAGCTTTCTTT. This chain connects TRBV9 to TRBJ1-1; 7 nucleotides line up with TRBD1. V shed 7 bases and J 5 bases; nucleotides not matched to a gene: 11. From germline, CDR1 is SGDLS and CDR2 YYNGEE. This CDR3 is built from 14 residues.

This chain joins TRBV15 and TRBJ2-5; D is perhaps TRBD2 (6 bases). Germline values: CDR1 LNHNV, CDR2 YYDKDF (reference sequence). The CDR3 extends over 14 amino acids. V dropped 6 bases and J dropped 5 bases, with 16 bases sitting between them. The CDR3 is CATSRNPAGETQYF. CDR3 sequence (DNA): TGTGCCACCAGTAGAAACCCCGCGGGGGAGACCCAGTACTTC. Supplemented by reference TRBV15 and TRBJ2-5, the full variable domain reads DAMVIQNPRYQVTQFGKPVTLSCSQTLNHNVMYWYQQKSSQAPKLLFHYYDKDFNNEADTPDNFQSRRPNTSFCFLDIRSPGLGDTAMYLCATSRNPAGETQYFGPGTRLLVL.

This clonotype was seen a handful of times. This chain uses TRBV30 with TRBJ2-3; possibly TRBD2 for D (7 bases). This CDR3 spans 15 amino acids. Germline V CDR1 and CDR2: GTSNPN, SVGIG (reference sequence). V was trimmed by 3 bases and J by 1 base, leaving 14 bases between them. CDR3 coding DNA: TGTGCCTGGAGGGGGCCCGGGGGGCGCACAGATACGCAGTATTTT. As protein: CAWRGPGGRTDTQYF.

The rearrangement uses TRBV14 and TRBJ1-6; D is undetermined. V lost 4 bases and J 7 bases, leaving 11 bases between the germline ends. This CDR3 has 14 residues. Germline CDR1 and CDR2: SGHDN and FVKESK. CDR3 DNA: TGTGCCAGCAGCCGAGGCATCCCGAATTCACCCCTCCACTTT. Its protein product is CASSRGIPNSPLHF.

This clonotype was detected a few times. CDR3 nucleotides: TGTGCCAGCAGCTGGGACAGGGGGCAATACGAGCAGTACTTC. Translated, it gives CASSWDRGQYEQYF. The rearrangement uses TRBV2 and TRBJ2-7, with 12 bases fitting TRBD1. Per germline, CDR1 SNHLY and CDR2 FYNNEI. The V and J ends lost 6 bases and 4 bases, in that order; junction bases with no gene match: 4. CDR3 length equals 14 residues.

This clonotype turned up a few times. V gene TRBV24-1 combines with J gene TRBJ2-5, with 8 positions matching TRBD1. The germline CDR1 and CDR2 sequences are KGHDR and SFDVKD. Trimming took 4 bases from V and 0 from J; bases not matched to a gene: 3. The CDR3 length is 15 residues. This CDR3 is CATSDGQGNQETQYF. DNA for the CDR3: TGTGCCACCAGTGACGGACAGGGTAACCAAGAGACCCAGTACTTC.

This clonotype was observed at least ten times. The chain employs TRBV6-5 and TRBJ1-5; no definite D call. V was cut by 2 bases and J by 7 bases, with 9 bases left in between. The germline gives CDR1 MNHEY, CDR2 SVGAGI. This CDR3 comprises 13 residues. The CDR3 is CASSYGNGQPQHF. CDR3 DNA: TGTGCCAGCAGTTACGGGAATGGGCAGCCCCAGCATTTT.

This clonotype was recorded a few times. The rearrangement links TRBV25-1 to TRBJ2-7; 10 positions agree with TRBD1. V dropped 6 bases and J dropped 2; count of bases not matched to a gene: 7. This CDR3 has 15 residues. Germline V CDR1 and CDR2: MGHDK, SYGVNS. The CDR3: CASRGAGQGAYEQYF. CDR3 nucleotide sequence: TGTGCCAGCAGGGGGGCCGGACAGGGGGCCTACGAGCAGTACTTC.

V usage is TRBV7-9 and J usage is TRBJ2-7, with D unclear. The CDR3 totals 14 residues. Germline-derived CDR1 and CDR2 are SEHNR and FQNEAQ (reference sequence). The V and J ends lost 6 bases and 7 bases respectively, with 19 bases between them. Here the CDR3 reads CASSKDRKGEEQYF. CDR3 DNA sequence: TGTGCCAGCAGTAAGGACCGTAAGGGCGAAGAGCAGTACTTC.